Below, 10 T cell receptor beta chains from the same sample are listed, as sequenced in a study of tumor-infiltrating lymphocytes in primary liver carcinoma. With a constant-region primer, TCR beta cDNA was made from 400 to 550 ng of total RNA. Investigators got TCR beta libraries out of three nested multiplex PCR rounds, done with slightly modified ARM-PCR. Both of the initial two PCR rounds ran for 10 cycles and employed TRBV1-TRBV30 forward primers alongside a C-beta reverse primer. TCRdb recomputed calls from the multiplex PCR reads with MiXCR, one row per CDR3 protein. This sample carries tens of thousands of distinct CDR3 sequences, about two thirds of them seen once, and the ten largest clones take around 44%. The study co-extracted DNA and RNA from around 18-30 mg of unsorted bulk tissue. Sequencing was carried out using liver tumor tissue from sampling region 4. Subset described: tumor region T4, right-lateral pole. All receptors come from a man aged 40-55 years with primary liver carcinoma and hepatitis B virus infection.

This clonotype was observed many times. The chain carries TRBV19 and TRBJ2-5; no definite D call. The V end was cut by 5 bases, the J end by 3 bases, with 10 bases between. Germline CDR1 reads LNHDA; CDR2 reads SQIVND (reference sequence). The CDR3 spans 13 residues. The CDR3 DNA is TGTGCCAGTAGTCGGTCAGCAAAAGAGACCCAGTACTTC. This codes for CASSRSAKETQYF.

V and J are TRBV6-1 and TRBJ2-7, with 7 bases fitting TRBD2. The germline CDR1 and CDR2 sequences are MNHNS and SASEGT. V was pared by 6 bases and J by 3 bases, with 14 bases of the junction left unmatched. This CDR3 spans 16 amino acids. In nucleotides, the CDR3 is TGTGCCAGCAGGACCGCCGCGACTAGCATTTACTACGAGCAGTACTTC. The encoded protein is CASRTAATSIYYEQYF.

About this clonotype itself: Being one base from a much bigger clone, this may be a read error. The CDR3 reads CASSLKGGTTVILEQYF. The CDR3 DNA reads as TGTGCCAGTAGCCTGAAGGGAGGGACTACAGTTATCCTCGAGCAGTACTTC. This rearrangement joins TRBV7-8 to TRBJ2-7, with 7 positions matching TRBD2. The CDR3 covers 17 residues. CDR1 and CDR2 (germline): SGHVS, FQNEAQ. J lost 6 bases, V lost 9 bases, and 23 bases had no gene match.

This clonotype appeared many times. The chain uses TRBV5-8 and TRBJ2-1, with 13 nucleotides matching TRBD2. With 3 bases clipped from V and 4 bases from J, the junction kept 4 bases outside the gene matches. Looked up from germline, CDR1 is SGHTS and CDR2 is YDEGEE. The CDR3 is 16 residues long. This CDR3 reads CASSSGLAGLYNEQFF. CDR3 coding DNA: TGTGCCAGCAGCTCGGGACTAGCGGGATTATACAATGAGCAGTTCTTC.

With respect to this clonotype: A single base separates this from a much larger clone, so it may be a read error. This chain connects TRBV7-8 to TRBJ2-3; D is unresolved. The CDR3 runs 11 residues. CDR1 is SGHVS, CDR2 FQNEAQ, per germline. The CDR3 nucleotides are TGTGTCAGCAGCTTAGCAGATACGCAGTATTTT. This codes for CVSSLADTQYF.

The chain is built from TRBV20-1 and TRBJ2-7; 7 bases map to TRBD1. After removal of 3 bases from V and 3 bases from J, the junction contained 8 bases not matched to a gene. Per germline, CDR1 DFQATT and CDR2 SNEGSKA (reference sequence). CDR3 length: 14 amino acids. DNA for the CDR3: TGCAGTGCTAGGCGTGACAGGGCAGTCTACGAGCAGTACTTC. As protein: CSARRDRAVYEQYF.

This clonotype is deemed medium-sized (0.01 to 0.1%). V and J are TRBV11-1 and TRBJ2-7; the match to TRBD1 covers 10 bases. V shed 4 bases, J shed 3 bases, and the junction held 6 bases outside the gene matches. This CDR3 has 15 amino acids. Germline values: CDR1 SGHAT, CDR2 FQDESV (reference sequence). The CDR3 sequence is CASSYGQGEDYEQYF. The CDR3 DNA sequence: TGTGCCAGCAGCTACGGACAGGGGGAGGACTACGAGCAGTACTTC.

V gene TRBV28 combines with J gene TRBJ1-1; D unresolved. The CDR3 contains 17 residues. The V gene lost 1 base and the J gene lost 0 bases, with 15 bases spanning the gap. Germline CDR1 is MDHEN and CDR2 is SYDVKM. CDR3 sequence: CASSLFISVLVNTEAFF. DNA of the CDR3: TGTGCCAGCAGTTTATTCATCTCGGTTTTAGTGAACACTGAAGCTTTCTTT.

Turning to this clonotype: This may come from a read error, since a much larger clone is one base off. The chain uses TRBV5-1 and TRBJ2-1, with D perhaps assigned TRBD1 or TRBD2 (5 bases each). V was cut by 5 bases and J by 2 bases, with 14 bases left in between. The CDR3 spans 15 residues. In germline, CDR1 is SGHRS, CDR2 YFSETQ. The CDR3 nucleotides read TGCGCCAGCAGGGGGGAGACTCAGCCCTACAATGAGCAGTTCTTC. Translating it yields CASRGETQPYNEQFF.

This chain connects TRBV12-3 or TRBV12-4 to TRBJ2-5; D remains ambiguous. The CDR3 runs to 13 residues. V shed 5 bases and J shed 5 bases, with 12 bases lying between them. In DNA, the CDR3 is TGTGCCAGCAGTCCGACGGATCTGGAGACCCAGTACTTC. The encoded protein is CASSPTDLETQYF.